This T cell receptor (beta chain) was captured in a study of blood T cells in healthy people across ages. Study-level points and caveats: Naive T cell percentage by flow cytometry tracked strongly with beta diversity.

Comments on this clonotype: What it binds is not known.

For the second PCR, which ran for about 6 to 11 cycles, a sample-barcoded 5' primer and a J-beta primer mix were used. TCRdb reanalysed the 5' RACE reads using MiXCR and keeps one entry per CDR3 protein. The table shows about 1 million distinct CDR3 sequences, with 35% to 55% occurring only once. From germline, CDR1 is SQVTM and CDR2 ANQGSEA. Trimming took 1 base from V and 2 from J; bases not matched to a gene: 9. The CDR3 is 16 residues long. The clonotype was recovered from an older woman in good health. The sample was blood. The chain carries TRBV29-1 and TRBJ2-7; 9 nucleotides line up with TRBD1. DNA of the CDR3: TGCAGCGTTGAAGGGGCTGTTGGGACAGGGACCTACGAGCAGTACTTC. This sequence encodes CSVEGAVGTGTYEQYF.